The 31 T cell receptor beta chains listed next were all sequenced from one sample in a study of T cells in Graves' hyperthyroidism and ophthalmopathy. The source material, RNA transcripts, was used to amplify TCR beta CDR3 regions. HTBI primers were the set used in a first-round RT-PCR of the TCR CDR3. TCRdb re-called the multiplex PCR reads through MiXCR, storing one row per CDR3 protein. Seen here are roughly 350,000 distinct CDR3 sequences, around 15% observed once, and the top ten hold roughly a fifth. Sample: blood. The source is a woman aged 25 to 39 with Graves' ophthalmopathy.

In this sample, this clonotype turned up many times. The chain recombines TRBV7-9 with TRBJ2-5, with 7 bases lining up with TRBD1. The germline V gene encodes CDR1 SEHNR and CDR2 FQNEAQ (reference sequence). There are 13 residues in the CDR3. J gave up 3 bases and V 6 bases, and 4 bases lay outside the gene matches. CDR3 residues: CASRITGEETQYF. Here the CDR3 DNA reads TGTGCCAGCAGAATCACAGGGGAAGAGACCCAGTACTTC.

Many counts were recorded for this clonotype. The V call is TRBV5-1, the J call TRBJ1-1, with D unresolved. The V end was cut by 0 bases, the J end by 3 bases, with 3 bases between. The CDR3 sequence is 12 residues long. Germline assignment: CDR1 SGHRS and CDR2 YFSETQ. This CDR3 is CASSLDHTEAFF. In DNA, the CDR3 is TGCGCCAGCAGCTTGGACCACACTGAAGCTTTCTTT.

V is TRBV15 and J is TRBJ1-5; no clear D. The CDR3 is made up of 12 amino acids. The germline V gene has CDR1 LNHNV and CDR2 YYDKDF (reference sequence). V dropped 5 bases and J dropped 4 bases, with 6 bases sitting between them. The CDR3 DNA reads TGTGCCACCAGCGGCCCGAATCAGCCCCAGCATTTT. Translated, it gives CATSGPNQPQHF.

In its sample, this clonotype was seen many times. The chain links TRBV11-2 to TRBJ2-5; TRBD2 agrees at 14 bases. The germline V gene has CDR1 SGHAT and CDR2 FQNNGV. There are 16 residues in the CDR3. V shed 5 bases and J 5 bases; nucleotides not matched to a gene: 7. CDR3 sequence: CASSSRLAGGPETQYF. The CDR3 nucleotides read TGTGCCAGCAGCAGCAGACTAGCGGGGGGGCCGGAGACCCAGTACTTC.

In its sample, this clonotype was seen many times. The chain employs TRBV28 and TRBJ2-2; weak D call: TRBD2 (6 bases). V gave up 4 bases and J gave up 4 bases, with 13 bases separating them. The length of the CDR3 is 15 residues. Germline CDR1 MDHEN, CDR2 SYDVKM. CDR3 residues: CASSYADGSTGELFF. The DNA of the CDR3 is TGTGCCAGCAGTTACGCCGACGGGAGCACCGGGGAGCTGTTTTTT.

This clonotype was found many times. V gene TRBV13 combines with J gene TRBJ1-2; 8 positions agree with TRBD1. J was trimmed by 4 bases and V by 5 bases; bases with no gene match: 9. Germline assignment: CDR1 PRHDT and CDR2 FYEKMQ (reference sequence). This CDR3 region has 15 residues. In DNA form, the CDR3 reads TGTGCCAGCAGCCCACGGACAGGGACTCTCTATGGCTACACCTTC. This sequence encodes CASSPRTGTLYGYTF.

At least ten counts were recorded for this clonotype. The chain uses TRBV6-2 or TRBV6-3 and TRBJ1-1, with TRBD1 identical over 8 bases. V was clipped by 7 bases and J by 7 bases; unmatched bases: 11. The CDR3 extends over 14 amino acids. Germline V lookup: CDR1 MNHEY, CDR2 SVGEGT. The CDR3 is CASTPLRGPVEAFF. In DNA form, the CDR3 reads TGTGCCAGCACCCCACTCAGGGGGCCGGTTGAAGCTTTCTTT.

This clonotype has only a few counts. Being one base from a much bigger clone, this may be a read error. The J gene is TRBJ2-3, the V gene TRBV6-2 or TRBV6-3, with unresolved D. Germline V gene lookup returns CDR1 MNHEY and CDR2 SVGEGT. V lost 0 bases to trimming and J lost 0 bases, with 4 bases between them. This CDR3 has 14 amino acids. CDR3 nucleotide sequence: TGTGCCAGCAGTTACTCCGCCAGCACAGATACGCAGTATTTT. Residues: CASSYSASTDTQYF.

With regard to this clonotype: The junction does not match germline at one end; this may be a read error. V usage is TRBV30 and J usage is TRBJ1-1; the D is unclear. Germline V lookup: CDR1 GTSNPN, CDR2 SVGIG (reference sequence). The CDR3 consists of 15 residues. The CDR3 loop reads CAWSEGLGGSTEAFF. The DNA for the CDR3 is TGTGCCTGGAGTGAAGGATTGGGAGGGTCCACTGAAGCTTTCTTC.

The chain links TRBV30 to TRBJ2-1; TRBD2 agrees at 9 bases. V lost 7 bases to trimming and J lost 5 bases; unmatched junction nucleotides: 9. The CDR3 runs to 14 residues. The V gene's germline CDR1 is GTSNPN and CDR2 SVGIG (reference sequence). The DNA for the CDR3 is TGTGCCTCTTCCCGGACTAGCGTAGACAATGAGCAGTTCTTC. Its translation is CASSRTSVDNEQFF.

This clonotype showed up many times. CDR3 bases: TGTGCCAGCACCGAAACCAAAGACAGCCGATCCATATATTTT. Amino acid sequence: CASTETKDSRSIYF. The rearrangement uses TRBV28 and TRBJ1-3; D possibly corresponds to TRBD1 (5 bases). CDR3 length: 14 residues. The germline V and J ends were trimmed by 7 bases and 11 bases, with 21 bases remaining between them. Germline V CDR1 and CDR2: MDHEN, SYDVKM.

The chain recombines TRBV4-3 with TRBJ1-2, with D unresolved. Trimming took 0 bases from V and 8 from J, leaving 13 bases between them. The CDR3 has 14 amino acids. CDR1 LGHNA and CDR2 YSLEER come from the germline V gene. CDR3 amino acids: CASSQDLYSGGYTF. The CDR3 DNA reads as TGCGCCAGCAGCCAAGATTTGTATTCGGGCGGCTACACCTTC.

In this sample, this clonotype turned up many times. The chain links TRBV7-9 to TRBJ2-1; 10 bases are shared with TRBD2. Looked up from germline, CDR1 is SEHNR and CDR2 is FQNEAQ (reference sequence). Trimming cost V 2 bases and J 2 bases; bases outside gene matches: 3. CDR3 size: 16 residues. CDR3 protein: CASSLPSGGTYNEQFF. CDR3 DNA: TGTGCCAGCAGCTTACCTAGCGGGGGCACCTACAATGAGCAGTTCTTC.

There are many counts of this clonotype. This CDR3 is CASNLRSIQGSNEQFF. CDR3 nucleotides: TGTGCCAGCAACCTTCGGAGTATACAGGGGTCCAATGAGCAGTTCTTC. The J gene is TRBJ2-1, the V gene TRBV2; 7 nucleotides align to TRBD1. Germline loops: CDR1 SNHLY, CDR2 FYNNEI. J lost 6 bases, V lost 7 bases, and 15 bases had no gene match. The CDR3 covers 16 residues.

This clonotype has at least ten counts. The rearrangement joins TRBV18 to TRBJ2-3; 9 bases align to TRBD1. V lost 1 base and J lost 2; bases outside the gene matches: 4. CDR1 is KGHSH and CDR2 is LQKENI in the germline V gene. The CDR3 consists of 16 residues. The CDR3 here is CASSPRDRASTDTQYF. The CDR3 DNA reads TGTGCCAGCTCACCACGGGACAGGGCATCCACAGATACGCAGTATTTT.

This clonotype was detected many times. This chain connects TRBV27 to TRBJ1-2; D is undetermined. The CDR3 totals 16 residues. In germline, CDR1 is MNHEY, CDR2 SMNVEV (reference sequence). V shed 4 bases and J shed 4 bases, with 19 bases lying between them. The DNA for the CDR3 is TGTGCCAGCAGTTCTTCCGAGATAGGCTCGGGCTATGGCTACACCTTC. Translation: CASSSSEIGSGYGYTF.

This clonotype was recorded many times. This rearrangement joins TRBV5-1 to TRBJ1-1, with a tentative D call TRBD1 (5 bases). Germline V gives CDR1 SGHRS, CDR2 YFSETQ. The CDR3 extends over 13 amino acids. V gave up 7 bases and J gave up 5 bases, with 15 bases separating them. The CDR3 DNA reads TGCGCCAGCGGCCGGCAGGGTGAGACTGAAGCTTTCTTT. Protein product: CASGRQGETEAFF.

This clonotype was detected many times. The genes are TRBV4-1 and TRBJ2-5; 8 nucleotides line up with TRBD2. This CDR3 comprises 16 residues. Germline V gene data show CDR1 as MGHRA and CDR2 as YSYEKL. V trimming: 0 bases; J trimming: 4 bases; junction bases outside the gene matches: 7. The CDR3 protein is CASSQDPGGAAETQYF. In DNA, the CDR3 is TGCGCCAGCAGCCAAGATCCGGGGGGGGCAGCAGAGACCCAGTACTTC.

This clonotype has at least ten counts. The chain couples TRBV11-2 to TRBJ2-1; D call uncertain. The germline V and J ends were trimmed by 2 bases and 12 bases, with 14 bases remaining between them. Germline-derived CDR1 and CDR2 are SGHAT and FQNNGV. CDR3 length equals 13 residues. The CDR3 DNA reads TGTGCCAGCAGCTTATTCGGCCCCAGAGGGCAGTTCTTC. Protein product: CASSLFGPRGQFF.

The genes are TRBV5-1 and TRBJ2-5; D is possibly TRBD1 (7 bases). Trimming took 0 bases from V and 5 from J, leaving 14 bases between them. Germline V lookup: CDR1 SGHRS, CDR2 YFSETQ. The CDR3 is 15 residues long. DNA for the CDR3: TGCGCCAGCAGCTTGGTAGGCAGGGGGGACGAGACCCAGTACTTC. Protein sequence: CASSLVGRGDETQYF. Supplemented by reference TRBV5-1 and TRBJ2-5, the full variable domain reads KAGVTQTPRYLIKTRGQQVTLSCSPISGHRSVSWYQQTPGQGLQFLFEYFSETQRNKGNFPGRFSGRQFSNSRSEMNVSTLELGDSALYLCASSLVGRGDETQYFGPGTRLLVL.

This clonotype was observed at least ten times. The rearrangement links TRBV2 to TRBJ1-5; 7 bases map to TRBD1. After removal of 7 bases from V and 2 bases from J, the junction contained 11 bases not matched to a gene. CDR1 SNHLY and CDR2 FYNNEI come from the germline V gene. This CDR3 contains 16 residues. In nucleotides, the CDR3 is TGTGCCAGCACAAAACAGGGGACTGGGGGCAATCAGCCCCAGCATTTT. Protein sequence: CASTKQGTGGNQPQHF.

The table lists this clonotype with a few counts. The chain has TRBV6-5 and TRBJ1-1; no clear D gene. This CDR3 has 15 residues. The V and J ends lost 6 bases and 4 bases respectively, with 18 bases between them. CDR1 is MNHEY and CDR2 is SVGAGI in the germline V gene. CDR3 residues: CASRTRGGLSTEAFF. The CDR3 nucleotides are TGTGCCAGCAGAACTCGAGGAGGGCTGAGCACTGAAGCTTTCTTT.

This clonotype came up many times. The rearrangement links TRBV12-3 or TRBV12-4 to TRBJ2-5, with 8 bases aligning to TRBD2. With V trimmed by 5 bases and J by 1 base, 9 bases remained unmatched. This CDR3 is 16 amino acids long. This CDR3 reads CASSPVPGLGQETQYF. In DNA form, the CDR3 reads TGTGCCAGCAGTCCGGTTCCGGGACTAGGCCAAGAGACCCAGTACTTC.

This clonotype came up many times. The rearrangement links TRBV28 to TRBJ1-1; unclear D gene. Germline loops: CDR1 MDHEN, CDR2 SYDVKM. The CDR3 runs 13 residues. The V gene lost 1 base and the J gene lost 3 bases, with 6 bases spanning the gap. CDR3 sequence reads: CASSLLGYTEAFF. CDR3 bases: TGTGCCAGCAGTTTATTGGGGTACACTGAAGCTTTCTTT.

This clonotype was seen many times. The rearrangement joins TRBV30 to TRBJ2-2, with D maybe TRBD2 (6 bases). Trimming removed 2 bases from V and 6 bases from J, with 13 bases in between. The CDR3 is made up of 14 amino acids. Per germline, CDR1 GTSNPN and CDR2 SVGIG (reference sequence). CDR3 in amino acids: CAWSRRAGAGELFF. Written as DNA, the CDR3 is TGTGCCTGGAGTAGGAGGGCCGGGGCCGGGGAGCTGTTTTTT.

This clonotype was observed at least ten times. This rearrangement joins TRBV7-8 to TRBJ2-3; tentatively, D is TRBD2 (6 bases). The length of the CDR3 is 16 residues. CDR1 is SGHVS, CDR2 FQNEAQ, per germline. Trimming removed 1 base from V and 3 bases from J, with 14 bases in between. This chain's CDR3 is CASSLGLGPRTDTQYF. In DNA, the CDR3 is TGTGCCAGCAGCTTAGGACTAGGGCCCCGGACAGATACGCAGTATTTT.

The table lists this clonotype with a few counts. J is TRBJ2-2 and V is TRBV15; 12 bases align to TRBD1. Per germline, CDR1 LNHNV and CDR2 YYDKDF (reference sequence). J gave up 15 bases and V 1 base, and 3 bases lay outside the gene matches. The CDR3 is 13 amino acids. This chain's CDR3 is CATSRGGTGGLFF. Written as DNA, the CDR3 is TGTGCCACCAGCAGAGGGGGGACAGGGGGCTTGTTTTTT.

Comments on this clonotype: This may be a read error: a much more frequent sequence differs by one nucleotide. The chain has TRBV28 and TRBJ2-3, with D hard to call. The CDR3 has 14 residues. Germline CDR1 is MDHEN and CDR2 is SYDVKM. V shed 5 bases and J shed 2 bases, with 11 bases lying between them. The CDR3 DNA reads as TGTGCCAGCAGTGAAACACGGAACACAGATACGCAGTATTTT. It translates to CASSETRNTDTQYF.

The sample holds many counts of this clonotype. The rearrangement uses TRBV20-1 and TRBJ2-7; D ambiguous. The ends were cut back, 0 bases at V and 4 bases at J, with 7 bases in the middle. The germline V gene has CDR1 DFQATT and CDR2 SNEGSKA (reference sequence). CDR3 length: 12 residues. The CDR3 DNA is TGCAGTGCTAGAGACACAGATTACGAGCAGTACTTC. The encoded protein is CSARDTDYEQYF.

This clonotype was detected a few times. The chain couples TRBV9 to TRBJ1-2, with a tentative D call TRBD1 (5 bases). In germline, CDR1 is SGDLS, CDR2 YYNGEE. This CDR3 spans 14 amino acids. Trimming cost V 0 bases and J 8 bases, with 14 bases left between them. The CDR3 region has the DNA TGTGCCAGCAGCGTAGATGGCACAGGTAAGGGCTACACCTTC. It encodes CASSVDGTGKGYTF.

Ten or more counts support this clonotype. The CDR3 DNA reads as TGTGCCAGCAGTTCCCAGGGGAACCAAGAGACCCAGTACTTC. Translation gives CASSSQGNQETQYF. The chain uses TRBV12-3 or TRBV12-4 and TRBJ2-5; possible D gene TRBD1, 6 bases. V lost 4 bases and J 0 bases, leaving 9 bases between the germline ends. CDR3 length: 14 amino acids.